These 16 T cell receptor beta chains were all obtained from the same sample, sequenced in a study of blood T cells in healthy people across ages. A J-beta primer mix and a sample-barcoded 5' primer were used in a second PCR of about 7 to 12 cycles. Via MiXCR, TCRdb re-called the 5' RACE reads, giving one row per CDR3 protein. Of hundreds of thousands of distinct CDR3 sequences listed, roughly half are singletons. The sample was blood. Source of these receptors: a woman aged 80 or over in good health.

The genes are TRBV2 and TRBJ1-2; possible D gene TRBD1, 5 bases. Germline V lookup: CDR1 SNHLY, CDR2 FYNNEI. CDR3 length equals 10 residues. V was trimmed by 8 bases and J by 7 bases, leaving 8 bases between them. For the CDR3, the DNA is TGTGCCAGCCTGGACATTGGCTACACCTTC. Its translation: CASLDIGYTF. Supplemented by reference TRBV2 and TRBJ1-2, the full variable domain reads EPEVTQTPSHQVTQMGQEVILRCVPISNHLYFYWYRQILGQKVEFLVSFYNNEISEKSEIFDDQFSVERPDGSNFTLKIRSTKLEDSAMYFCASLDIGYTFGSGTRLTVV.

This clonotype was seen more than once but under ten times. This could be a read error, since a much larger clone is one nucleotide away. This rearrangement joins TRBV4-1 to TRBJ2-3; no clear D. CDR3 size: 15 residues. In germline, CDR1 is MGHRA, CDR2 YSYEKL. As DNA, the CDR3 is TGCGCCGGCAGCCGAACGTGGGATGGAGCAGATACGCAGTATTTT. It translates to CAGSRTWDGADTQYF.

The CDR3 sequence is CASASLHPGNSYNEQFF. CDR3 in DNA: TGTGCCAGCGCCTCCCTCCATCCGGGTAACTCCTACAATGAGCAGTTCTTC. The genes are TRBV5-5 and TRBJ2-1; D gene ambiguous. Trimming took 7 bases from V and 0 from J, leaving 20 bases between them. CDR3 length: 17 amino acids. Germline CDR1 SGHKS, CDR2 YYEKEE (reference sequence).

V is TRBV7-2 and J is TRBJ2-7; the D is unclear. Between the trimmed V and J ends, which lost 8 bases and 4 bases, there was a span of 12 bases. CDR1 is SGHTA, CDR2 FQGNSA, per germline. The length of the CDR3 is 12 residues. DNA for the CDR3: TGTGCCAGCTCATCCCTCGATTACGAGCAGTACTTC. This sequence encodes CASSSLDYEQYF. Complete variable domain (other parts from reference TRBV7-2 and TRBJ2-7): GAGVSQSPSNKVTEKGKDVELRCDPISGHTALYWYRQSLGQGLEFLIYFQGNSAPDKSGLPSDRFSAERTGGSVSTLTIQRTQQEDSAVYLCASSSLDYEQYFGPGTRLTVT.

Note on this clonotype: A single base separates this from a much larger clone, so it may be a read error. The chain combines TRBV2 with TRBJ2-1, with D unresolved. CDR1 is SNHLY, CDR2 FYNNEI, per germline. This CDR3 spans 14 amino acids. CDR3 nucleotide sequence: TGTGTCAGCAGTCCGGGCCCAGATCTCCCTGAGCAGTTCTTC. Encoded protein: CVSSPGPDLPEQFF.

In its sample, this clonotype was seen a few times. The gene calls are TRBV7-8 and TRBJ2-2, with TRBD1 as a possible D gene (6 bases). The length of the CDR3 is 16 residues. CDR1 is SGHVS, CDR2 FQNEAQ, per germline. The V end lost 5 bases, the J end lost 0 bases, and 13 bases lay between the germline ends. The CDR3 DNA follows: TGTGCCAGCAGCATGGGACAAACCACGAACACCGGGGAGCTGTTTTTT. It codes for CASSMGQTTNTGELFF.

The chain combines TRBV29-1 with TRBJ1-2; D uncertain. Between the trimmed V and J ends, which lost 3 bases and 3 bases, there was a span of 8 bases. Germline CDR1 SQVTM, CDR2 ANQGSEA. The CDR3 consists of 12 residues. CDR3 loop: CSVDRADYGYTF. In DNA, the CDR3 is TGCAGCGTTGATCGAGCAGACTATGGCTACACCTTC.

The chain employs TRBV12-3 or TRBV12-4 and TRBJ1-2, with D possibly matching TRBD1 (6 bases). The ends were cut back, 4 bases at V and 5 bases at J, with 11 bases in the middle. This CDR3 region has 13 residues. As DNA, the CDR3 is TGTGCCAGCAGTTGGGGCAGGGGTTATGGCTACACCTTC. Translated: CASSWGRGYGYTF.

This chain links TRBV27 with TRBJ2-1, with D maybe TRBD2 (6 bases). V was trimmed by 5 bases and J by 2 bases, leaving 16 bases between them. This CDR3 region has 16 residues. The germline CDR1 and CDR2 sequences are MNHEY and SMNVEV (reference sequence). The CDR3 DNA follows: TGTGCCAGCAGTCCCTTAATTAGCGGAACCTACAATGAGCAGTTCTTC. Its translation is CASSPLISGTYNEQFF.

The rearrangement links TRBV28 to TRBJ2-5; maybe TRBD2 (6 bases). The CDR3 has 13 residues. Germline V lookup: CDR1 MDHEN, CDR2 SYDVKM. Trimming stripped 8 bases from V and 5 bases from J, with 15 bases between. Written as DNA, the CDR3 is TGTGCCAGCGGCCGTGCGGGAAGGGAGACCCAGTACTTC. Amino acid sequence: CASGRAGRETQYF.

The chain's CDR3 is CASSDVLAGTDTQYF. Written as DNA, the CDR3 is TGTGCCAGCAGTGACGTTTTAGCGGGGACAGATACGCAGTATTTT. The genes are TRBV2 and TRBJ2-3; TRBD2 matches at 8 bases. The CDR3 totals 15 residues. V trimming: 3 bases; J trimming: 3 bases; junction bases outside the gene matches: 5. CDR1 and CDR2 from the germline V gene are SNHLY and FYNNEI.

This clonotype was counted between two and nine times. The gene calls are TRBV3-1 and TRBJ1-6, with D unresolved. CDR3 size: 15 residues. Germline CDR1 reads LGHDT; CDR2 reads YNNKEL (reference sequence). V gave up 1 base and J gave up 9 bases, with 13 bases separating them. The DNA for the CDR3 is TGTGCCAGCAGCCAAGGGGCGACAAAGGGTTCACCCCTCCACTTT. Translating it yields CASSQGATKGSPLHF.

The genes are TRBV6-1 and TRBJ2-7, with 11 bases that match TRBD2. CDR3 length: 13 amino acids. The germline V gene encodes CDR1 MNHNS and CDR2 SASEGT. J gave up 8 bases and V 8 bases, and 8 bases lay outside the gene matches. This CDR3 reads CASQLAGGRQQYF. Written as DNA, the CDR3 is TGTGCCAGCCAGCTAGCGGGAGGTCGGCAGCAGTACTTC.

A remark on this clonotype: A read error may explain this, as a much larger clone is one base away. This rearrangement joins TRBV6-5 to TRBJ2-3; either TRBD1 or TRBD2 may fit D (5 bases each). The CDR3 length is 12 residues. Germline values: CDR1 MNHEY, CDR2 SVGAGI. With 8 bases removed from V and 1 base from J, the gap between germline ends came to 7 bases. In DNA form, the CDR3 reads TGTGCCAGCGGGGACCGCACAGATACGCAGTATTTT. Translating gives CASGDRTDTQYF.

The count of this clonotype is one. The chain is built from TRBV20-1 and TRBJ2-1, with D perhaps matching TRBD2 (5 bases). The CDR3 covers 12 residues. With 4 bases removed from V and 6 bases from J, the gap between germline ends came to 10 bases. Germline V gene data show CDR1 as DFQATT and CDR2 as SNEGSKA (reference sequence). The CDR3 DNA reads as TGCAGTGCTACGGACTTGGGCAATGAGCAGTTCTTC. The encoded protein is CSATDLGNEQFF.

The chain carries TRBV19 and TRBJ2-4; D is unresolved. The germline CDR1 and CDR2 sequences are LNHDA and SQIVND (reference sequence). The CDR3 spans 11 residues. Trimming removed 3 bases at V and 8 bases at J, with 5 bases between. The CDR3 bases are TGTGCCAGTAGTATCGAGGACATTCAGTACTTC. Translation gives CASSIEDIQYF.